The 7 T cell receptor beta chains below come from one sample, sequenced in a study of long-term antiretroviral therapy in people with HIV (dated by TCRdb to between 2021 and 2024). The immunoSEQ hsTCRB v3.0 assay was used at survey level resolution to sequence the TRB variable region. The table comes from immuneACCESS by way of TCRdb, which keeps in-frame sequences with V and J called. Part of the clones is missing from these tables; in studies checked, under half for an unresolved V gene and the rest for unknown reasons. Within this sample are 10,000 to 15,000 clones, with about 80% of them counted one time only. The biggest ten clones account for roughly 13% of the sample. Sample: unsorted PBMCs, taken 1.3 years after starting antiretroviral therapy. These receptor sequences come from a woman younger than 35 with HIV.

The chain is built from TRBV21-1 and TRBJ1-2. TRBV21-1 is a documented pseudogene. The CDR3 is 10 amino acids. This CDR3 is CASGRNGYTF. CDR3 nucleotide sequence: TGTGCCAGCGGACGGAATGGCTACACCTTC.

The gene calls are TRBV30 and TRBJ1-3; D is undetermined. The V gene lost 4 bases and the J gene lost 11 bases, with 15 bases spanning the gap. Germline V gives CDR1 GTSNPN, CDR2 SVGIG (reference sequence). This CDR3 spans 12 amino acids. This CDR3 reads CAWKLAGPAIYF. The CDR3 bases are TGTGCCTGGAAGCTGGCAGGCCCCGCCATATATTTT.

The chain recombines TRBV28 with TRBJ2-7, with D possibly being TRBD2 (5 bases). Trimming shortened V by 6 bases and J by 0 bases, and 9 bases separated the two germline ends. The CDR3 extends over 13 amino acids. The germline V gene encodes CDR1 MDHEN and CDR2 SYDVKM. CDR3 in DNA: TGTGCCAGCAGCTTAGAGGGCTCCTACGAGCAGTACTTC. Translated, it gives CASSLEGSYEQYF.

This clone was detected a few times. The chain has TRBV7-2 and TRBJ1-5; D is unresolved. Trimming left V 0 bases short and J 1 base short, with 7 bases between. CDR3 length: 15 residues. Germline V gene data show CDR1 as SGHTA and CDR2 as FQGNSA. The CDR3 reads CASSLAPGSNQPQHF. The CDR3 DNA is TGTGCCAGCAGCTTAGCTCCGGGAAGCAATCAGCCCCAGCATTTT.

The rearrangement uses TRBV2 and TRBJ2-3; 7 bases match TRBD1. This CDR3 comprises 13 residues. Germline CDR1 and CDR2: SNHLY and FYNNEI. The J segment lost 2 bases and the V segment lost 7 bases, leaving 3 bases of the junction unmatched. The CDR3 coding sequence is TGTGCCAGCATTGGGACAGACACAGATACGCAGTATTTT. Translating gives CASIGTDTDTQYF.

CDR3 DNA sequence: TGTGCCAGCAGCCCTACGACGGGACAGCCCTGGGAGACCCAGTACTTC. Translating it yields CASSPTTGQPWETQYF. The rearrangement uses TRBV6-6 and TRBJ2-5, with 7 bases that match TRBD1. The CDR3 totals 16 residues. V shed 6 bases, J shed 5 bases, and the junction held 15 bases outside the gene matches. CDR1 and CDR2 (germline): MNHNY, SVGAGI (reference sequence).

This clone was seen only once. CDR3: CASSFGTGLDGYTF. In nucleotides, the CDR3 is TGTGCCAGCAGCTTCGGGACAGGGTTGGATGGCTACACCTTC. The rearrangement uses TRBV9 and TRBJ1-2; 9 bases are shared with TRBD1. CDR1 is SGDLS, CDR2 YYNGEE, per germline. V lost 4 bases, J lost 6 bases, and 7 bases stayed unmatched. The CDR3 sequence is 14 residues long.